The sequence of this TCR beta chain was determined in a study of Ad26.COV2.S vaccination and SARS-CoV-2 variants. The overall study: Ad26.COV2.S shots went into the muscle once or twice, 56 days apart.

With regard to this clone: The antigen remains unidentified.

Indicated treatment: some 20 received Ad26.COV2.S at low or high dose, single or two shots; about 5 received placebo; per-sample allocation not given. Samples came from day 63 after the first vaccine or placebo injection. TCRdb keeps only in-frame clones here, not all; method: immunoSEQ multiplex PCR. Altogether around 340,000 clones are present, roughly 90% being singletons, with the ten largest covering around 4.5%. Study results and caveats: Recipients given vaccine exceeded placebo recipients in spike-specific TCR breadth.

The V and J ends lost 3 bases and 6 bases respectively, with 9 bases between them. The CDR3 totals 13 residues. This TCR was recovered from a person between 18 and 65 years old who received the Ad26.COV2.S COVID-19 vaccine or a placebo. The chain links TRBV12-3 or TRBV12-4 to TRBJ1-5; no definite D call. The input for sequencing was peripheral blood, taken in a trial of Ad26.COV2.S vaccine versus placebo. The CDR3 sequence is CASSLAEGQPQHF. CDR3 nucleotide sequence: TGTGCCAGCAGTTTGGCCGAAGGTCAGCCCCAGCATTTT.